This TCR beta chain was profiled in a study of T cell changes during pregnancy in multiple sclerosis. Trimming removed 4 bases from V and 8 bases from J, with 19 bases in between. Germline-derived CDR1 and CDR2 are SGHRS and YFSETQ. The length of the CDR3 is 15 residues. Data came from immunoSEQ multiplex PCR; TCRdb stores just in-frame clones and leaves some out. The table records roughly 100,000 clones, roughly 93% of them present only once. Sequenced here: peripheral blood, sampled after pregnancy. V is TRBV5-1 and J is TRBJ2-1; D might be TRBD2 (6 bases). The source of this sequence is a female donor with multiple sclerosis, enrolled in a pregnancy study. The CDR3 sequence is CASSPRATRVYEQFF. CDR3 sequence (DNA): TGCGCCAGCAGCCCCAGGGCGACTAGGGTATATGAGCAGTTCTTC.